The rows below give T cell receptor beta chains drawn from one sample of a study of CD8+CD57+ T cells in acquired aplastic anemia. TCRdb reprocessed the reads via MiXCR and lists one record per CDR3 protein. The repertoire includes roughly 250,000 distinct CDR3 sequences, 82% of them detected once, and around 40% sits in the top ten. The sample comprised sorted CD4+, CD8+, or CD8+CD57+ T cells (not recorded which) from PBMCs. These receptors were obtained from a human donor with aplastic anemia. CDR3s include the opening cysteine and the closing phenylalanine or tryptophan. D genes are given only for firm matches. Rows give clone size only sometimes, using once, few, many, or a class for an expanded clone.

>TRBV5-1|TRBD1|-|TRBJ2-2
TGCGCCAGCAGCTTGGGTGACAGGGTTAATTTTTTT
CASSLGDRVNFF
>TRBV5-6|-|-|TRBJ2-7
TGTGCCAGCAGCTTGGGCGGGGGGACAGGGATCTACGAGCAGTACTTC
CASSLGGGTGIYEQYF
>TRBV7-4|-|once|TRBJ1-1
TGTGCCAGCAGCGGGGAGGGAGGGACCGCTGAAGATTTTTTT
CASSGEGGTAEDFF
>TRBV9|-|-|TRBJ2-3
TGTGCCAGCGGCGAAGGGGCAGCTGATAAGCAGTATTTT
CASGEGAADKQYF
>TRBV7-9|-|-|TRBJ2-2
TGTGCCAGCAGCCTCGTAGCGGCCCAAGAGACCCAGTACCTGTTTTTT
CASSLVAAQETQYLFF
>TRBV7-9|-|-|TRBJ2-1
TGTGCCAGTAGCTTAGATCGGGCATCCTACACTGAGCAGTTCTTC
CASSLDRASYTEQFF
>TRBV9|-|few|TRBJ1-2
TGTGCCAGCAGCGTAGGGGCAGACAACTTC
CASSVGADNF
>TRBV7-2|-|-|TRBJ1-3
TGTGCCAGCAGCTACGCAGGGTACTCTGGAAACACCATATATTTT
CASSYAGYSGNTIYF
>TRBV19|TRBD1|-|TRBJ2-5
TGTGCCAGTAGTACCGGACAGGGGGGAGAGACCCAGTACTTC
CASSTGQGGETQYF
>TRBV7-9|-|-|TRBJ1-6
TGTGCCAGCAGCTTGGCGGGTAGCTACGGGGCCACCCCCCTCCACTTT
CASSLAGSYGATPLHF
>TRBV7-2|-|-|TRBJ1-2
TGTGCCAGCAGCCTAGGGGACACAGCTCTAAGGGGCTACACCTTC
CASSLGDTALRGYTF
>TRBV9|-|-|TRBJ1-1
TGTGCCAGCAGCGCCGGGACTAGCGGAATAGATACGCCTTTCTTT
CASSAGTSGIDTPFF
>TRBV7-3|-|-|TRBJ2-3
TGTGCCAGCAGCTTAACGGGAAGTCGCGCTACGCAGTATTTT
CASSLTGSRATQYF
>TRBV7-6|TRBD2|-|TRBJ2-5
TGTGCCAGCAGCCCAACTAGCGCGGGGTGGGAGACCCAGTACTTC
CASSPTSAGWETQYF
>TRBV19|-|-|TRBJ2-3
TGTGCCAGTAGTACTCTCGGGGAAGAAGACCAAGATACGCAGTACTTT
CASSTLGEEDQDTQYF
>TRBV7-8|-|-|TRBJ1-2
TGTGCCAGCAGCTTACCGGGCAGTCGCGTTACGCATGGCTACACCTTC
CASSLPGSRVTHGYTF
>TRBV10-3|TRBD1|-|TRBJ1-4
TGTGCCAGCAGCCGACAGGGGTCTAATCAATTACTGTTTTTT
CASSRQGSNQLLFF
>TRBV6-2/TRBV6-3|TRBD1|few|TRBJ2-1
TGTGCCAGCAGTTACGGGACAGGGACTTCTTCCAATGAGCAGTTCTTC
CASSYGTGTSSNEQFF
>TRBV15|-|-|TRBJ2-6
TGTGCCAGCAGCAGAGGCGCCAGCCAAGAGGCCAACTACCTCGCGTTC
CASSRGASQEANYLAF
>TRBV15|-|-|TRBJ2-5
TGTGTCAGCGGCAGAGGCATAGGGCAAGATACCCAGTACTTC
CVSGRGIGQDTQYF
>TRBV9|TRBD1|-|TRBJ2-5
TGTGCCAGCAGTCCGCGAACCGGGACAGTCCAAGAGACCCAGTACTTC
CASSPRTGTVQETQYF
>TRBV24-1|TRBD2|-|TRBJ2-2
TGTGCCACCGGGACTAGCGGGGAGCTGTTTTTT
CATGTSGELFF
>TRBV2|-|-|TRBJ2-3
TGTGCCAGCGGGGACGCGGGAACTCATACGCAGCAGTATTTT
CASGDAGTHTQQYF
>TRBV7-2|-|few|TRBJ1-2
TGTGCCAGCAGCTTGGCGGGGGACGCGGTTGTATATGGCTACACCTTC
CASSLAGDAVVYGYTF
>TRBV13|TRBD1|once|TRBJ2-3
TGTGCCAGCAGCTTAGTGGCAGGGGGCAATGAGCAGTATTTT
CASSLVAGGNEQYF
>TRBV5-6|-|-|TRBJ2-7
TGTGCCAGCAGCTTGGGTGACGGAGGGGGAAATGAGCAGTACTTC
CASSLGDGGGNEQYF
>TRBV5-5|-|-|TRBJ1-4
TGTGCCAGCAGCAGCTCACAGGGAAATGAAAAACTGTTTTTT
CASSSSQGNEKLFF
>TRBV19|-|-|TRBJ2-7
TGTGCCAGTAGTATAGCTAGCCGAACCTACAATGAGCACTTC
CASSIASRTYNEHF
>TRBV7-9|TRBD1|-|TRBJ1-5
TGTGCCGGACAGGGGGCTTGGGAGACCCAGTACCAGCAGTTT
CAGQGAWETQYQQF
>TRBV13|-|once|TRBJ2-7
TGTGCCACCCAGGGGCCTGGGGACTACGAGCAGTACTTC
CATQGPGDYEQYF
>TRBV5-5|-|-|TRBJ2-1
TGTGCCAGCAGCTCCTCACAGGAGCAGTTCTTC
CASSSSQEQFF
>TRBV19|-|-|TRBJ2-5
TGTGCCAGTAGCATGCTACAGGGAGTTCAGCCCCAGTACTTC
CASSMLQGVQPQYF
>TRBV6-6|TRBD1|-|TRBJ1-2
TGTGCCAGCAGTTACGGCGACAGGGTGGGAGGCTACACCTTC
CASSYGDRVGGYTF
>TRBV7-9|TRBD2|once|TRBJ2-7
TGTGCCAGCAGCTCTGTGACTAGCGGGAGCGTCGAGCAGTACTTC
CASSSVTSGSVEQYF
>TRBV12-5|-|many|TRBJ1-5
TGTGCTAGTGGTCCATACAGCGTCAATCAGCCCCAGCATTTT
CASGPYSVNQPQHF
>TRBV13|-|many|TRBJ2-2
TGTGCCAGCAGCTTAGGCCGGGGGCCCGGGGAGCTGTTTTTT
CASSLGRGPGELFF
>TRBV15|-|-|TRBJ2-5
TGTGCCACCAGCAGAGCCGGAGAGCACGATACCCAGTACTTC
CATSRAGEHDTQYF
>TRBV5-4|-|-|TRBJ1-5
TGTGCCAGCAGCTTTTCTAGCGCAATGAGTCAGCCCCAGCATTTT
CASSFSSAMSQPQHF
>TRBV20-1|-|-|TRBJ2-5
TGCAGTGCTCGCGGGACCAGAGCCACGAAGACCCAGTACTTC
CSARGTRATKTQYF
>TRBV2|TRBD1|-|TRBJ2-2
TGTGCCACCATCTCTGTCGACAGGGGAAGGACCGGGGAGCTGTTTTTT
CATISVDRGRTGELFF
>TRBV5-5|-|-|TRBJ2-2
TGTGCCGTTCTAGGGACAAAGAACACCGGGGAGCTGTTTTTT
CAVLGTKNTGELFF
>TRBV7-8|-|few|TRBJ1-6
TGTGCCAGCAGCCACTTCACAGACTCCTATAATTCACCCCTCCACTTT
CASSHFTDSYNSPLHF
>TRBV11-3|TRBD1|-|TRBJ2-5
TGTGCCAGCAGCTTGACAGGGGGCGCCCAGTACTTC
CASSLTGGAQYF
>TRBV7-8|TRBD2|-|TRBJ2-3
TGTGCCAGCGGCTTAGCGGGAGGAGACGATACGCAGTTT
CASGLAGGDDTQF
>TRBV10-1|TRBD2|-|TRBJ2-3
TGCGCCAGCAGTGGGCTAGCGGAATCAGATACGCAGTATTTT
CASSGLAESDTQYF
>TRBV7-9|-|-|TRBJ2-3
TGTGCCAGCAGCCTCCGGATTCTGCGGGCAGAGGCCACGTATTTT
CASSLRILRAEATYF